The rows below give T cell receptor beta chains drawn from one sample of a study of shared clonotypes between healthy human individuals. TCRdb's table, derived via immunoSEQ multiplex PCR, lists solely in-frame clones and lacks some. Of about 1,500,000 clones listed, around 97% were seen once; the top ten hold approximately 1.1%. Sequenced input: naive CD4+ T cells sorted from blood. The source is a man aged 30 to 45 in good health. Each CDR3 is given with its conserved first and last residue. D genes are given only for firm matches. Size is stated for part of the rows, as once, few or many counts, or as a class when the clone is expanded.

v_gene: TRBV7-8
abundance: NA
d_gene: NA
j_gene: TRBJ1-4
CDR3aa: CASSQTGIATNEKLFF
CDR3nt: TGTGCCAGCAGCCAAACAGGGATTGCAACTAATGAAAAACTGTTTTTT

v_gene: TRBV6-5
abundance: NA
d_gene: NA
j_gene: TRBJ1-4
CDR3aa: CASSYMRGGEKLFF
CDR3nt: TGTGCCAGCAGTTACATGAGGGGCGGTGAAAAACTGTTTTTT

v_gene: TRBV30
abundance: NA
d_gene: NA
j_gene: TRBJ2-1
CDR3aa: CAWSLVSFDNEQFF
CDR3nt: TGTGCCTGGAGTCTGGTGTCTTTTGACAATGAGCAGTTCTTC

v_gene: TRBV27
abundance: NA
d_gene: NA
j_gene: TRBJ2-4
CDR3aa: CASSLSGTNIQYF
CDR3nt: TGTGCCAGCAGTTTATCCGGGACAAACATTCAGTACTTC

v_gene: TRBV18
abundance: NA
d_gene: NA
j_gene: TRBJ1-1
CDR3aa: CASSPDPQGNTEAFF
CDR3nt: TGTGCCAGCTCACCTGATCCACAGGGGAACACTGAAGCTTTCTTT

v_gene: TRBV29-1
abundance: NA
d_gene: NA
j_gene: TRBJ2-3
CDR3aa: CSVRTKLTDTQYF
CDR3nt: TGCAGCGTTCGGACTAAACTTACAGATACGCAGTATTTT

v_gene: TRBV27
abundance: once
d_gene: TRBD2
j_gene: TRBJ2-1
CDR3aa: CASTGLAHNEQFF
CDR3nt: TGTGCCAGCACCGGACTAGCGCATAATGAGCAGTTCTTC

v_gene: TRBV5-1
abundance: NA
d_gene: TRBD1
j_gene: TRBJ1-5
CDR3aa: CASSPGTGSPHQPQHF
CDR3nt: TGCGCCAGCAGCCCGGGGACAGGGAGTCCCCATCAGCCCCAGCATTTT

v_gene: TRBV5-1
abundance: once
d_gene: TRBD2
j_gene: TRBJ2-2
CDR3aa: CASSYGQGLAGAWELFF
CDR3nt: TGCGCCAGCAGCTACGGACAAGGACTAGCGGGGGCCTGGGAGCTGTTTTTT

v_gene: TRBV12-5
abundance: NA
d_gene: NA
j_gene: TRBJ2-5
CDR3aa: CASGFGVQETQYF
CDR3nt: TGTGCTAGTGGTTTCGGAGTACAAGAGACCCAGTACTTC

v_gene: TRBV4-2
abundance: NA
d_gene: NA
j_gene: TRBJ2-7
CDR3aa: CASSRTRSATYEQYF
CDR3nt: TGTGCCAGCAGCCGAACAAGATCGGCTACCTACGAGCAGTACTTC

v_gene: TRBV5-1
abundance: NA
d_gene: NA
j_gene: TRBJ2-1
CDR3aa: CASSYSPGYNEQFF
CDR3nt: TGCGCCAGCAGCTACTCCCCGGGGTACAATGAGCAGTTCTTC

v_gene: TRBV18
abundance: NA
d_gene: TRBD1
j_gene: TRBJ1-2
CDR3aa: CASSPGRTGLYGYTF
CDR3nt: TGTGCCAGCTCACCCGGGCGGACAGGACTCTATGGCTACACCTTC

v_gene: TRBV27
abundance: NA
d_gene: NA
j_gene: TRBJ1-3
CDR3aa: CASSSRSNGNTIYF
CDR3nt: TGTGCCAGCAGTTCAAGAAGTAATGGAAACACCATATATTTT